This TCR beta chain was identified in a study of T-cell reconstitution after alpha-beta-depleted transplantation in children. Study-level findings and limits: Newly produced T cells mostly accounted for T-cell counts and diversity one year post-transplant.

This clonotype was seen a few times. The antigen remains unidentified. Preparation of the TCRbeta library used unique molecular identifiers. TCRdb re-derived calls from the PCR reads in MiXCR, one entry per CDR3 protein. The sample contains some 140,000 distinct CDR3 sequences, approximately 8.7% of which appear only once. The TCR comes from a girl under three years old who had a stem cell transplant for combined immunodeficiency, so the T cells may come from the graft donor. Sequences were derived from PBMCs, mostly from graft donor cells, sampled 180 days after TCRalphabeta/CD19-depleted stem cell transplant.

The chain's CDR3 is CASSLVEGVGTDTQYF. The CDR3 bases are TGCGCCAGCAGCTTGGTTGAAGGCGTGGGAACAGATACGCAGTATTTT. The chain is built from TRBV5-1 and TRBJ2-3, with unresolved D. This CDR3 contains 16 residues. Trimming stripped 0 bases from V and 3 bases from J, with 14 bases between. In germline, CDR1 is SGHRS, CDR2 YFSETQ.